This T cell receptor (beta chain) came from a study of blood T cells in healthy people across ages. Overall study context: T cells yielded about one barcoded beta molecule per two cells through template switching.

A second PCR, run for roughly 6 to 11 cycles, used a sample-barcoded 5' primer plus a J-beta primer mix. Each cDNA molecule, via a template-switch adaptor with 12 random nucleotides, was tagged. TCRdb itself ran the 5' RACE reads through MiXCR, one entry per CDR3 protein. The table records nearly 800,000 distinct CDR3 sequences, more than 50% of them present only once. A note on this clonotype: What it recognizes is unknown.

Germline V lookup: CDR1 ENHRY, CDR2 SYGVKD. The CDR3 contains 13 residues. The junction had 5 bases not matched to a gene; V was cut back by 8 bases and J by 2 bases. The individuals who served as donors were healthy Caucasians living in Russia, aged about 6 to 100. Regarding the study as a whole: Long-lived donors exceeded aged donors in naive CD4+ cells and diversity.

Sequencing was carried out using blood. The chain employs TRBV10-3 and TRBJ2-5; 7 bases are shared with TRBD1. This receptor was obtained from a man aged 35-49 years in good health. CDR3 loop: CAIRGGQQETQYF. For the CDR3, the DNA is TGTGCCATCCGAGGGGGACAGCAAGAGACCCAGTACTTC.